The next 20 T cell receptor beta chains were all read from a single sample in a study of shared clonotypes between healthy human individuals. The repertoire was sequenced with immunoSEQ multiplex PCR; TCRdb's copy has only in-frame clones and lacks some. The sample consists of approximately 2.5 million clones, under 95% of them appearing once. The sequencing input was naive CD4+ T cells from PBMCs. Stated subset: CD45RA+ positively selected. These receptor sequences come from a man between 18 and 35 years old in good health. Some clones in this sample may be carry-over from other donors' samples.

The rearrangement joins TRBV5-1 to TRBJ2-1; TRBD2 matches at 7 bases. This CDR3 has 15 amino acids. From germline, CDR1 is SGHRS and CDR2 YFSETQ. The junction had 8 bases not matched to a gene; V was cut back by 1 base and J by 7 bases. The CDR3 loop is CASSLSGMDGNEQFF. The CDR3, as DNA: TGCGCCAGCAGCTTGAGCGGGATGGATGGGAATGAGCAGTTCTTC.

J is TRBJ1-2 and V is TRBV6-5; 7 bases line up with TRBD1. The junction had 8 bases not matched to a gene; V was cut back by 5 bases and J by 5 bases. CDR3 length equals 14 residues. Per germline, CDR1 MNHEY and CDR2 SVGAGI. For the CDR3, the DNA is TGTGCCAGCAGTCCCTCCGGGACAGCGTATGGCTACACCTTC. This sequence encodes CASSPSGTAYGYTF.

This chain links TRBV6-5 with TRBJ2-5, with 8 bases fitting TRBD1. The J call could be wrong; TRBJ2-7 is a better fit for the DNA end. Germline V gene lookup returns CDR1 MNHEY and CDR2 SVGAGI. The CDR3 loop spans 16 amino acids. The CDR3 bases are TGTGCCAGCAGTTCCAGAGCGACAGGGGCAGGCTACGAGCAGTACTTC. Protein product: CASSSRATGAGYEQYF.

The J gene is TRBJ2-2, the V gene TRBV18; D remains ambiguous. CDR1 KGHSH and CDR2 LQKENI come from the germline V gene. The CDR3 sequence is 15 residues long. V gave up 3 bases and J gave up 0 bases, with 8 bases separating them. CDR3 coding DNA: TGTGCCAGCTCACCTGGGCCTTCGAACACCGGGGAGCTGTTTTTT. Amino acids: CASSPGPSNTGELFF.

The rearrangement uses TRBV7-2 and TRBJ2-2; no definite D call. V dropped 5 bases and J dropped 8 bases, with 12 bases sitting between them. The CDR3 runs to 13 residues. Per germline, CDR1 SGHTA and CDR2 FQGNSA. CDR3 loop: CASSLEAVGELFF. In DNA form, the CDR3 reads TGTGCCAGCAGCCTAGAGGCGGTGGGGGAGCTGTTTTTT.

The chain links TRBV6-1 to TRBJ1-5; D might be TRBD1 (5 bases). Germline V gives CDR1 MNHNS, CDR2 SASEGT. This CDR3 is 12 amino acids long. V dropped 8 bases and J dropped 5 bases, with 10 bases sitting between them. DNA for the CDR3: TGTGCCAGCCGCTGGGGGGATCAGCCCCAGCATTTT. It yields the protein CASRWGDQPQHF.

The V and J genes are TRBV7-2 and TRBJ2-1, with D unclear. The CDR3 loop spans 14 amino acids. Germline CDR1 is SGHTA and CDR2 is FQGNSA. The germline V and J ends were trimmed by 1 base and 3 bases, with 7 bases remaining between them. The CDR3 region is CASSLVLIYNEQFF. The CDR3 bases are TGTGCCAGCAGCTTAGTTCTTATCTACAATGAGCAGTTCTTC.

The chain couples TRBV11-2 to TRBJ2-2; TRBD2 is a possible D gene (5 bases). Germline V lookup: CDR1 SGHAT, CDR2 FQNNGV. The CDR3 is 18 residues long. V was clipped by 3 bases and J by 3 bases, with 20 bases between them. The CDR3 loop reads CASSFDSFWSGDTGELFF. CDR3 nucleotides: TGTGCCAGCAGCTTTGACTCGTTTTGGTCCGGGGACACCGGGGAGCTGTTTTTT.

Here the CDR3 DNA reads TGTGCCAGCAGCTTTACAGGGGGCGCGATGAATCAGCCCCAGCATTTT. It translates to CASSFTGGAMNQPQHF. This chain connects TRBV7-8 to TRBJ1-5; 9 bases map to TRBD1. The CDR3 has 16 amino acids. CDR1 is SGHVS and CDR2 is FQNEAQ in the germline V gene. J gave up 4 bases and V 3 bases, and 7 bases lay outside the gene matches. The complete variable domain, with remaining parts taken from reference TRBV7-8 and TRBJ1-5, reads GAGVSQSPRYKVAKRGQDVALRCDPISGHVSLFWYQQALGQGPEFLTYFQNEAQLDKSGLPSDRFFAERPEGSVSTLKIQRTQQEDSAVYLCASSFTGGAMNQPQHFGDGTRLSIL.

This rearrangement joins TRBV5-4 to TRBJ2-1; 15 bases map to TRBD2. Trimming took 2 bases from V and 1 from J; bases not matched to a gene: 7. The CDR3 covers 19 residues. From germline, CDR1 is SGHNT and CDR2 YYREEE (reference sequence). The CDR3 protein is CASSFGTSGRSQSYNEQFF. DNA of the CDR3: TGTGCCAGCAGCTTCGGGACTAGCGGGAGGTCCCAGTCCTACAATGAGCAGTTCTTC. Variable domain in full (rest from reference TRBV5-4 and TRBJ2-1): ETGVTQSPTHLIKTRGQQVTLRCSSQSGHNTVSWYQQALGQGPQFIFQYYREEENGRGNFPPRFSGLQFPNYSSELNVNALELDDSALYLCASSFGTSGRSQSYNEQFFGPGTRLTVL.

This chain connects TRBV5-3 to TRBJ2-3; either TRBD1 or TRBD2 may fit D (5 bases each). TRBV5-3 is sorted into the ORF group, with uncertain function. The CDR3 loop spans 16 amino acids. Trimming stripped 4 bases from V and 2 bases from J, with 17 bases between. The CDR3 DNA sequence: TGTGCCAGAAGCAAAAGGTCGAGGGACCCCACAGATACGCAGTATTTT. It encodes CARSKRSRDPTDTQYF.

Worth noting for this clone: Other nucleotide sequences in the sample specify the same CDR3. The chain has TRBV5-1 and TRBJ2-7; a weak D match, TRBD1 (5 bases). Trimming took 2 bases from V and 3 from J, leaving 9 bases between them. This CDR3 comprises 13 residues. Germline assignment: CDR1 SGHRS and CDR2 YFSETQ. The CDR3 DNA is TGCGCCAGCAGCTTCAGGGATAACTACGAGCAGTACTTC. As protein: CASSFRDNYEQYF.

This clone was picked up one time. The CDR3 protein is CASRPVEGGSSSGNTIYF. The CDR3 nucleotides are TGTGCCAGCAGGCCCGTGGAAGGCGGCTCGAGCTCTGGAAACACCATATATTTT. The chain couples TRBV14 to TRBJ1-3; no definite D call. V lost 6 bases and J lost 0, with 21 bases in between. The CDR3 sequence is 18 residues long. Per germline, CDR1 SGHDN and CDR2 FVKESK.

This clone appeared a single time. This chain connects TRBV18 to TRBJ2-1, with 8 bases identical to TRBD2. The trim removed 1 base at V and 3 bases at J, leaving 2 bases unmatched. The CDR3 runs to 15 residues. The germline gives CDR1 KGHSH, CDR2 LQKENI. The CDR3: CASSPRSGSYNEQFF. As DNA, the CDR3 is TGTGCCAGCTCACCACGCAGCGGGAGCTACAATGAGCAGTTCTTC.

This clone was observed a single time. The DNA of the CDR3 is TGTGCCAGCTTGACAGGGGGACATTCACCCCTCCACTTT. Its translation is CASLTGGHSPLHF. The chain couples TRBV2 to TRBJ1-6; 9 nucleotides match TRBD1. The V gene end was trimmed by 8 bases and the J gene end by 8 bases; junction bases not matched to a gene: 4. Per the germline V gene, CDR1 is SNHLY and CDR2 is FYNNEI. The CDR3 extends over 13 amino acids. The whole variable domain, filled in from reference TRBV2 and TRBJ1-6, reads EPEVTQTPSHQVTQMGQEVILRCVPISNHLYFYWYRQILGQKVEFLVSFYNNEISEKSEIFDDQFSVERPDGSNFTLKIRSTKLEDSAMYFCASLTGGHSPLHFGNGTRLTVT.

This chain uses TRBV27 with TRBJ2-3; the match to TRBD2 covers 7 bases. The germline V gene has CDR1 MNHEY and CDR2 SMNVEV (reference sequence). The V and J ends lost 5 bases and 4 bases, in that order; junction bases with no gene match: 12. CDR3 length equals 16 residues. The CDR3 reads CASSRPGLPRADTQYF. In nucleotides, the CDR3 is TGTGCCAGCAGTAGACCGGGACTACCGCGGGCAGATACGCAGTATTTT.

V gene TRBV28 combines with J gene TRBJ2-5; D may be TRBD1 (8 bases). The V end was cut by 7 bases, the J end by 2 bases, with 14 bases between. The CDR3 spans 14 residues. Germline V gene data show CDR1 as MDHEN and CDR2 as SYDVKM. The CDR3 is CASIKQGGQETQYF. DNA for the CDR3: TGTGCCAGCATCAAACAGGGGGGGCAAGAGACCCAGTACTTC.

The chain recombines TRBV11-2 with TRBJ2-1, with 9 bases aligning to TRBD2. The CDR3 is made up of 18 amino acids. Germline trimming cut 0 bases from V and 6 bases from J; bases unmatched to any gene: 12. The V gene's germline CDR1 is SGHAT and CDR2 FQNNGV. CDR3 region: CASSLEMRGRGPGNEQFF. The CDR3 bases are TGTGCCAGCAGCTTAGAGATGCGCGGGAGGGGCCCAGGCAATGAGCAGTTCTTC. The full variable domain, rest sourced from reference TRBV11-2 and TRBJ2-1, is EAGVAQSPRYKIIEKRQSVAFWCNPISGHATLYWYQQILGQGPKLLIQFQNNGVVDDSQLPKDRFSAERLKGVDSTLKIQPAKLEDSAVYLCASSLEMRGRGPGNEQFFGPGTRLTVL.

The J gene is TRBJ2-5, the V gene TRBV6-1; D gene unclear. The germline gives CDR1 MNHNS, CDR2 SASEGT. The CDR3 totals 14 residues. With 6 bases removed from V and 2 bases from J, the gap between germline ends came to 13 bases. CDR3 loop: CASSHGRIQETQYF. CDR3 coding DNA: TGTGCCAGCAGCCATGGACGGATTCAAGAGACCCAGTACTTC.

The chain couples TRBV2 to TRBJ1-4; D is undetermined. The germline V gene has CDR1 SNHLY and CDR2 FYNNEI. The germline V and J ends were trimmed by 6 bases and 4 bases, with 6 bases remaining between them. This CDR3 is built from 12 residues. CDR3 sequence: CASRDDNEKLFF. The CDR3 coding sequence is TGTGCCAGCAGGGATGATAATGAAAAACTGTTTTTT.